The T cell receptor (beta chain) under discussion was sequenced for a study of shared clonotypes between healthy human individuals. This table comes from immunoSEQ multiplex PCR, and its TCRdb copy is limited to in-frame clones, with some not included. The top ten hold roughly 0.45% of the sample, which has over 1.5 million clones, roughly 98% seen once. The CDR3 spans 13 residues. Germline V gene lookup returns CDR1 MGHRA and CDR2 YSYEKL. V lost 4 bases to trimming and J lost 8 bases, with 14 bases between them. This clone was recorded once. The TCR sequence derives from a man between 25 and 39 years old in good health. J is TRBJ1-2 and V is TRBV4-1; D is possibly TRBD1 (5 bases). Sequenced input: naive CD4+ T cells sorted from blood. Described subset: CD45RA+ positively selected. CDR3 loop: CASSLSGAGGYTF. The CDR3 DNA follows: TGCGCCAGCAGCCTTAGTGGGGCCGGCGGCTACACCTTC.